These T cell receptor beta chains were read from a single sample in a study of blood T cell repertoires in COVID-19. Using immunoSEQ multiplex PCR, the repertoire was profiled, and TCRdb retains in-frame clones only, with some absent. The sample has about 310,000 clones; 90% are singletons. Material for sequencing was PBMCs or T cells enriched from blood (not recorded which). The receptors shown here come from a woman aged 18-29 years with acute COVID-19. Both conserved end residues are part of each CDR3. D genes are given only for firm matches. The size entry is marked missing in some rows and otherwise reads once, few, many or a size class.

cdr3_nt cdr3_aa clone_size cdr3_length j_call v_call d_call
TGTGCCAGCAGTCAAGGGGGGAACACTGAAGCTTTCTTT CASSQGGNTEAFF few 13 TRBJ1-1 TRBV28 .
TGTGCCAGCAGCTTAGCCAGGGGCTATGGCTACACCTTC CASSLARGYGYTF . 13 TRBJ1-2 TRBV13 .
TGCGCCAGCAGCTTTGAGGTTGGGGCGGGGGGGAATTCACCCCTCCACTTT CASSFEVGAGGNSPLHF few 17 TRBJ1-6 TRBV5-1 .
TGTGCCAGCAGCGGCCCCGGAGGGTTGAATCAGCCCCAGCATTTT CASSGPGGLNQPQHF . 15 TRBJ1-5 TRBV3-1/TRBV3-2 .
TGTGCCAGCAGCTTGGGGACTAGCGACTCCTACGAGCAGTACTTC CASSLGTSDSYEQYF . 15 TRBJ2-7 TRBV5-4 TRBD2
TGTGCCAGCTCAACTCGGGACAAGGACGAGCAGTACTTC CASSTRDKDEQYF . 13 TRBJ2-7 TRBV18 .
TGCGCCAGCAGCCTGGGGACAGGGGGCGGAGAGACCCAGTACTTC CASSLGTGGGETQYF . 15 TRBJ2-5 TRBV5-1 TRBD1
TGTGCCAGCAGACACAGGGGTGAGAACAATGAGCAGTTCTTC CASRHRGENNEQFF . 14 TRBJ2-1 TRBV27 TRBD1
TGTGCCAGCAGTTTCAGCCAGGGGAAATCCTACGAGCAGTACTTC CASSFSQGKSYEQYF . 15 TRBJ2-7 TRBV27 .
TGCGCCAGCAGCCCAGGACAGGGCGGGGAGACCCAGTACTTC CASSPGQGGETQYF . 14 TRBJ2-5 TRBV5-1 TRBD1
TGTGCCAGCACCGTGTTTGGGCTCCGGGGGAGAACAGATACGCAGTATTTT CASTVFGLRGRTDTQYF . 17 TRBJ2-3 TRBV27 .
TGCAGCTTCCCCGAAGGGCGGGAGAAAGAGACCCAGTACTTC CSFPEGREKETQYF . 14 TRBJ2-5 TRBV29-1 TRBD2
TGTGCCAGCAGTGAATTCGGCCAGGGACAAGAGACCCAGTACTTC CASSEFGQGQETQYF once 15 TRBJ2-5 TRBV2 .
TGTGCCAGCTATCCCGGGACAGAAACCTACGAGCAGTACTTC CASYPGTETYEQYF . 14 TRBJ2-7 TRBV28 TRBD1
TGTGCCAGCAGCCGGAGTTACATTCAGTACTTC CASSRSYIQYF . 11 TRBJ2-4 TRBV28 .
TGTGCCAGCAGCCCGACAGGGGCTGATAACTATGGCTACACCTTC CASSPTGADNYGYTF . 15 TRBJ1-2 TRBV3-1/TRBV3-2 TRBD1
TGTGCCATCAGTGGGGGGACCTTAGCGGGAGTCTACGAGCAGTACTTC CAISGGTLAGVYEQYF . 16 TRBJ2-7 TRBV10-3 TRBD2
TGTGCCAGCAGGAGGGAGGGGGGTCAGCCCCAGCATTTT CASRREGGQPQHF . 13 TRBJ1-5 TRBV6-5 .
TGTGCCAGCAGACCGGGACACCTCTATAATTCACCCCTCCACTTT CASRPGHLYNSPLHF . 15 TRBJ1-6 TRBV28 .
TGTGCCAGCGGGGGCGGTTGGAGGGAGACCCAGTACTTC CASGGGWRETQYF once 13 TRBJ2-5 TRBV28 .
TGTGCCAGCAGTTACCCCCTAACGGGAGTATTAAATGAGCAGTTCTTC CASSYPLTGVLNEQFF . 16 TRBJ2-1 TRBV28 .
TGTGCCTGGAGTGTACCCGAGGGACAAGGCTATGGCTACACCTTC CAWSVPEGQGYGYTF . 15 TRBJ1-2 TRBV30 .
TGTGCCAGCAGCCAATCCTATAATCAGCCCCAGCATTTT CASSQSYNQPQHF . 13 TRBJ1-5 TRBV28 .
TGCAGTGCTAGTGTCGGGGGTCGGCCCGGGGAGCTGTTTTTT CSASVGGRPGELFF . 14 TRBJ2-2 TRBV20-1 .
TGTGCCAGCACCCCGCCGGGAAACTACGAGCAGTACTTC CASTPPGNYEQYF . 13 TRBJ2-7 TRBV2 .
TGTGCCAGCAGTTACCGCGGGGGCGCAGGCAATCAGCCCCAGCATTTT CASSYRGGAGNQPQHF . 16 TRBJ1-5 TRBV6-5 .
TGCGCCAGCAGCTTTCGACCAGGGATGGGGAACACCGGGGAGCTGTTTTTT CASSFRPGMGNTGELFF . 17 TRBJ2-2 TRBV5-1 .
TGTGCCAGCAGTTGGACTAGCGGGAGGCCCCAGGGTCGCGAGCAGTACTTC CASSWTSGRPQGREQYF . 17 TRBJ2-7 TRBV5-6 TRBD2
TGTGCCAGCAGCTTAAATCGGGGGACGCCAATGACTGAAGCTTTCTTT CASSLNRGTPMTEAFF . 16 TRBJ1-1 TRBV11-2 .
TGTGCCAGCAGTTCGTACAGGACAGGGCCCTACGAGCAGTACTTC CASSSYRTGPYEQYF . 15 TRBJ2-7 TRBV27 TRBD1
TGTGCCAGCAGCGCGGGACAGTACAATGAAAAACTGTTTTTT CASSAGQYNEKLFF once 14 TRBJ1-4 TRBV11-1 TRBD1
TGTGCCAGTTTAAGGGACAGGAACACTGAAGCTTTCTTT CASLRDRNTEAFF . 13 TRBJ1-1 TRBV19 TRBD1
TGTGCCAGCAGCGTAGGAGGGGAGGACACTGAAGCTTTCTTT CASSVGGEDTEAFF . 14 TRBJ1-1 TRBV9 .
TGTGCCAGCAGCCCGGGGTCAAACTCTGGGGCCAACGTCCTGACTTTC CASSPGSNSGANVLTF . 16 TRBJ2-6 TRBV7-3 .
TGTGCCAGAGGGGAGAGACGGACAGGGGACAACACCATATATTTT CARGERRTGDNTIYF . 15 TRBJ1-3 TRBV5-3 TRBD1
TGTGCCAGCAGTTACGGGACAGGGATCTACGAGCAGTACTTC CASSYGTGIYEQYF once 14 TRBJ2-7 TRBV6-5 TRBD1
TGTGCCACGACAACAGGGTGGGATTCACCCCTCCACTTT CATTTGWDSPLHF . 13 TRBJ1-6 TRBV15 .
TGCGCCAGCAGCCAAGAGACAGGGGTGGCTGGCTACACCTTC CASSQETGVAGYTF once 14 TRBJ1-2 TRBV4-1 TRBD1
TGCGCCAGCAGCTGGGACAGTGCAACTAATGAAAAACTGTTTTTT CASSWDSATNEKLFF . 15 TRBJ1-4 TRBV5-1 TRBD1
TGCGCCAGCAGCCCGTTGGGGCTGACCACAGATACGCAGTATTTT CASSPLGLTTDTQYF . 15 TRBJ2-3 TRBV5-1 .
TGTGCCAGCAGCAAGGGACTAGCGGGAGGGCAGTTCTTC CASSKGLAGGQFF . 13 TRBJ2-1 TRBV14 TRBD2
TGTGCCAGCAGGGGGAGGGGCGGAGCGGCCCCTAGGCAGTTCTTC CASRGRGGAAPRQFF . 15 TRBJ2-1 TRBV7-2 TRBD2
TGTGCCAGCAGCTTCGGCAGGAGGGAAAAACTGTTTTTT CASSFGRREKLFF . 13 TRBJ1-4 TRBV5-6 .
TGTGCCAGCAGTTTATCCACAGGGGCGACCTATGGCTACACCTTC CASSLSTGATYGYTF . 15 TRBJ1-2 TRBV27 TRBD1
TGCGCCAGCAAGGTGGGGGACAGGGAGGGAGATACGCAGTATTTT CASKVGDREGDTQYF . 15 TRBJ2-3 TRBV5-1 TRBD1
TGTGCCAGCAGCTTAAATCCGCAGGGGGAGACCCAGTACTTC CASSLNPQGETQYF . 14 TRBJ2-5 TRBV7-3 .
TGTGCCAGCAGCACACTAACAGGGGGCAGGGGTCAGCCCCAGCATTTT CASSTLTGGRGQPQHF . 16 TRBJ1-5 TRBV11-2 TRBD1
TGTGCCACCAGCAGAGACCCCCTACAGGGGGAGGAGTACTTC CATSRDPLQGEEYF . 14 TRBJ2-7 TRBV15 TRBD1
TGTGCCAGCAGCGGACAAGCCGTCAATCAGCCCCAGCATTTT CASSGQAVNQPQHF . 14 TRBJ1-5 TRBV28 .
TGCAGTGCGGGAAGAGCGGGAGGCGAGTTCTTC CSAGRAGGEFF . 11 TRBJ2-1 TRBV20-1 TRBD2
TGTGCCAGTAGTAACAATGACAGGTGGGATCAGCCCCAGCATTTT CASSNNDRWDQPQHF . 15 TRBJ1-5 TRBV19 .
TGCGCCAGCAGCCAAGACCCTTCACTTCCCTCCTACGAGCAGTACTTC CASSQDPSLPSYEQYF . 16 TRBJ2-7 TRBV4-1 .
TGTGCCAGCAGCTTAGCCCCCGTTGAGCAGTTCTTC CASSLAPVEQFF once 12 TRBJ2-1 TRBV13 .
TGCGCCAGCAGCCCCCGGGACAGGGGGCGAGAGACCCAGTACTTC CASSPRDRGRETQYF . 15 TRBJ2-5 TRBV5-1 TRBD1
TGTGCCAGCAGTGTAACAGGGACGTCACCCCTCCACTTT CASSVTGTSPLHF . 13 TRBJ1-6 TRBV28 .
TGTGCCAGCAGTTTAAAGCCGACAGGGGGACCTAATCAGCCCCAGCATTTT CASSLKPTGGPNQPQHF . 17 TRBJ1-5 TRBV27 TRBD1
TGTGCCAGCTCACTTATACCGGGACTAGCCGAAGAGACCCAGTACTTC CASSLIPGLAEETQYF . 16 TRBJ2-5 TRBV18 TRBD2
TGTGCCAGCGCTGGGCAGGGAAGGACTGAAGCTTTCTTT CASAGQGRTEAFF . 13 TRBJ1-1 TRBV27 .
TGCGCCAGCAGCCCCGGGACAGGGGGCTTGGAGACCCAGTACTTC CASSPGTGGLETQYF . 15 TRBJ2-5 TRBV4-1 TRBD1